This T cell receptor (beta chain) was retrieved from a study of regulatory T cells. Study outcomes and limitations: Patient CD8+ T cells trended toward lower Shannon entropy than controls. Regulatory T cells showed the strongest V-J pair restriction and V/J gene skewing among patient repertoires.

Every patient with CD3G deficiency had evidence of autoimmunity. Patients, 2 to 39 years old, had expanded memory T-cell proportions. Amplification used 52 TRBV primers and 13 TRBJ primers. Repertoires were generated with immunoSEQ multiplex PCR, while TCRdb's copy carries only in-frame clones and drops some. The table records 20,000 to 25,000 clones, under 95% of them present only once. For this clone: Its target is unknown.

V lost 5 bases and J lost 2; bases outside the gene matches: 5. Looked up from germline, CDR1 is SGHVS and CDR2 is FQNEAQ. CDR3 length equals 15 residues. Sequencing input: CD8+ T cells sorted from blood. The rearrangement joins TRBV7-8 to TRBJ2-5; 10 positions match TRBD2. The sequence was collected from a child aged 2-15 years with CD3G deficiency. The CDR3, as DNA: TGTGCCAGCAGCGTACTAGCGGGATGGCAAGAGACCCAGTACTTC. Residues: CASSVLAGWQETQYF. Combining the CDR3 with reference TRBV7-8 and TRBJ2-5 gives the whole variable domain GAGVSQSPRYKVAKRGQDVALRCDPISGHVSLFWYQQALGQGPEFLTYFQNEAQLDKSGLPSDRFFAERPEGSVSTLKIQRTQQEDSAVYLCASSVLAGWQETQYFGPGTRLLVL.